These T cell receptor beta chains were read from a single sample in a study of radiation and T cells in renal cell carcinoma. Assay used: immunoSEQ multiplex PCR; TCRdb lists only in-frame clones, some missing. Of fewer than 200,000 clones in the sample, about 87% were seen once. This sample comprised blood, obtained from a patient whose treatment included radiotherapy and nephrectomy. The receptors were gathered from a woman aged 50 to 60 with renal cell carcinoma. The CDR3 runs from the conserved cysteine through the conserved F or W. The D gene is left open where the match is weak. Clone size is not always given. Where it is, it says once, few, many or a class for expanded clones.

>TRBV11-1|TRBJ1-2|-|-
TGTGCCAGCAGCTTAGAGCGGTCTAACTATGGCTACACCTTC
CASSLERSNYGYTF
>TRBV5-1|TRBJ2-7|-|TRBD1
TGCGCCAGCAGCTTTTCCCAGGGGGCCTACGAGCAGTACTTC
CASSFSQGAYEQYF
>TRBV19|TRBJ2-2|-|-
TGTGCCAGTAGTATCGCCCCGCTGAACACCGGGGAGCTGTTTTTT
CASSIAPLNTGELFF
>TRBV5-5|TRBJ1-2|few|TRBD1
TGTGCCAGCAGAAGACAGGGTGGGAACTATGGCTACACCTTC
CASRRQGGNYGYTF
>TRBV6-1|TRBJ1-2|few|-
TGTGCCAGCAGTGAACATCTGGATGGGCTAGGCTACACCTTC
CASSEHLDGLGYTF
>TRBV6-6|TRBJ1-5|-|TRBD1
TGTGCCAGCAGTTATCCGCAGGGGGCGGAATATCAGCCCCAGCATTTT
CASSYPQGAEYQPQHF
>TRBV5-1|TRBJ2-3|-|TRBD2
TGCGCCAGCTCAAGAGAGGGACTAGCCTCAGATACGCAGTATTTT
CASSREGLASDTQYF
>TRBV6-5|TRBJ2-1|-|-
TGTGCCAGCAGTTACAGGGGGGCCAGGTACAATGAGCAGTTCTTC
CASSYRGARYNEQFF
>TRBV2|TRBJ1-1|-|-
TGTGCCAGCAGTGGCCAGCGGAACACTGAAGCTTTCTTT
CASSGQRNTEAFF
>TRBV19|TRBJ2-1|-|-
TGTGCCAGCGAAGAAAGGTGGGCAGGAGGGGGACACAATGAGCAGTTCTTC
CASEERWAGGGHNEQFF
>TRBV5-1|TRBJ2-3|-|TRBD1
TGCGCCAGCAGCCCGGCTGGGGGGACAGGGGGCACAGATACGCAGTATTTT
CASSPAGGTGGTDTQYF
>TRBV18|TRBJ1-2|-|-
TGTGCCAGCTCACCAAATGGATCGCCGGCTAACTATGGCTACACCTTC
CASSPNGSPANYGYTF
>TRBV5-1|TRBJ1-2|-|-
TGCGCCAGCAGCTTGGCGACATATGGCTACACCTTC
CASSLATYGYTF
>TRBV6-6|TRBJ2-7|-|-
TGTGCCAGCACCTCAGGCAGAGCACCTTTACGGGAGCAGTACTTC
CASTSGRAPLREQYF
>TRBV5-1|TRBJ1-2|-|-
TGCGCCAGCAGCTTGGCCCGGGAACTTAACTATGGCTACACCTTC
CASSLARELNYGYTF
>TRBV5-6|TRBJ1-3|-|-
TGTGCCAGCAGGGGGGTCTCTGGAAACACCATATATTTT
CASRGVSGNTIYF
>TRBV19|TRBJ2-1|once|-
TGTGCCAGTAGTGGCCGCGGACGGTTCTCCTACAATGAGCAGTTCTTC
CASSGRGRFSYNEQFF
>TRBV10-1|TRBJ2-2|-|-
TGCGCCAGCAAGGAGAGCGGCGACACCGGGGAGCTGTTTTTT
CASKESGDTGELFF
>TRBV7-2|TRBJ1-2|-|-
TGTGCCAGCAGCTTATGGGGGAGGGCAGGGGATGGCTACACCTTC
CASSLWGRAGDGYTF
>TRBV4-1|TRBJ2-1|-|-
TGCGCCAGCAGCCAATGGGCGAAGGACGGCTACAATGAGCAGTTCTTC
CASSQWAKDGYNEQFF
>TRBV10-3|TRBJ2-7|-|-
TGTGCCATCAGTGACGCTAGCGTGGTCGAGCAGTACTTC
CAISDASVVEQYF
>TRBV4-1|TRBJ1-2|once|-
TGCGCCAGCAGCCAAGATCTGGACCGCTATGGCTACACCTTC
CASSQDLDRYGYTF
>TRBV19|TRBJ2-5|-|-
TGTGCCAGTAGTTTAAAACCAGGGGAGGGAACCCAGTACTTC
CASSLKPGEGTQYF
>TRBV9|TRBJ1-3|-|TRBD1
TGTGCCAGCAGCGCCCTCAGGGGGATCTCTGGAAACACCATATATTTT
CASSALRGISGNTIYF
>TRBV18|TRBJ1-1|-|-
TGTGCCAGCGCCTTTGACAGCCAATCGAACACTGAAGCTTTCTTT
CASAFDSQSNTEAFF
>TRBV7-3|TRBJ2-3|-|-
TGTGCCAGCAGCCCGGCAGGGGGGAAGGCAGATACGCAGTATTTT
CASSPAGGKADTQYF
>TRBV5-6|TRBJ2-7|-|-
TGTGCCAGCAGCTTGGTGGCGTACGAGCAGTACTTC
CASSLVAYEQYF
>TRBV7-2|TRBJ2-2|-|-
TGTGCCAGCAGCTTAGGGGGGACCGGGGAGCTGTTTTTT
CASSLGGTGELFF
>TRBV4-1|TRBJ2-1|-|-
TGCGCCAGCAGCCTAGGTGAAAGCTCCTACAATGAGCAGTTCTTC
CASSLGESSYNEQFF
>TRBV6-1|TRBJ2-5|-|-
TGTGCCAGCAGTGGCTACATCACAGGGTCGGGGGTAGGAGAGACCCAGTACTTC
CASSGYITGSGVGETQYF
>TRBV5-1|TRBJ2-2|-|-
TGCGCCAGCAGTGATACGTCAAACACCGGGGAGCTGTTTTTT
CASSDTSNTGELFF
>TRBV11-1|TRBJ2-1|once|TRBD2
TGTGCCAGCAGCTTAGTGGGACTAGCAGTCTTC
CASSLVGLAVF
>TRBV9|TRBJ1-4|-|TRBD1
TGTGCCAGCAGCGGGGGGGACAGGGACGAAAAACTGTTTTTT
CASSGGDRDEKLFF
>TRBV30|TRBJ1-2|once|-
TGTGCCTGGAGTACCCCCCGACTGAAGAACTATGGCTACACCTTC
CAWSTPRLKNYGYTF
>TRBV10-3|TRBJ1-1|-|-
TGTGCCATCAGTTTTTTTTTGGCCACAAGGGACACTGAAGCTTTCTTT
CAISFFLATRDTEAFF
>TRBV11-3|TRBJ1-2|-|-
TGTGCCAGCAGCCTCAGGAGTCTTAACTATGGCTACACCTTC
CASSLRSLNYGYTF
>TRBV7-7|TRBJ2-7|-|-
TGTGCTAGCAGCTTAGAGGAGGGGGCCTACGAGCAGTACTTC
CASSLEEGAYEQYF
>TRBV7-2|TRBJ1-1|-|-
TGTGCCAGCAGCCCCGGACAGTTGGAGAACACTGAAGCTTTCTTT
CASSPGQLENTEAFF
>TRBV15|TRBJ1-4|-|TRBD1
TGTGCCACCAGCAGAAGGGGGCAAAGTGAAAAACTGTTTTTT
CATSRRGQSEKLFF
>TRBV15|TRBJ1-2|-|-
TGTGCCACCAGCAGAGACTCTACGTCGGGCTACACCTTC
CATSRDSTSGYTF
>TRBV6-1|TRBJ1-5|-|-
TGTGCCAGCAGTGAAGTAGGGGGAGGCAATCAGCCCCAGCATTTT
CASSEVGGGNQPQHF
>TRBV7-2|TRBJ2-2|-|-
TGTGCCAGCAGCGAGGGCAGGCTCGGGGAGCTGTTTTTT
CASSEGRLGELFF
>TRBV7-8|TRBJ2-7|-|TRBD2
TGTGCCAGCAGCTTAGCACTAGCGGGGGGGGCGAGCTCCTACGAGCAGTACTTC
CASSLALAGGASSYEQYF
>TRBV15|TRBJ2-3|-|-
TGTGCCACCAGCAGAGGGGGGCTAGCGGTGACCACAGATACGCAGTATTTT
CATSRGGLAVTTDTQYF
>TRBV19|TRBJ1-5|-|-
TGTGCCAGTAGTCAACAAGAGTTACAGCCCCAGCATTTT
CASSQQELQPQHF
>TRBV19|TRBJ2-5|-|-
TGTGCCAGTAATCGCGGGGTAATGGAGACCCAGTACTTC
CASNRGVMETQYF
>TRBV9|TRBJ1-6|-|TRBD1
TGTGCCAGCAGCGTCTCCGGGACAGATAATTCACCCCTCCACTTT
CASSVSGTDNSPLHF
>TRBV11-3|TRBJ2-3|-|-
TGTGCCAGCAGCTTAGATAGAGGGGCCGGCACAGATACGCAGTATTTT
CASSLDRGAGTDTQYF
>TRBV29-1|TRBJ1-1|-|TRBD1
TGCAGCGGGTCAGGGGGAACTGAAGCTTTCTTT
CSGSGGTEAFF
>TRBV6-5|TRBJ1-3|-|-
TGTGCCAGCAGTTACAGGGACCGTGGAAACACCATATATTTT
CASSYRDRGNTIYF
>TRBV19|TRBJ1-2|-|-
TGTGCCAGTAGTCTACCCGCGGGAGCTAACTATGGCTACACCTTC
CASSLPAGANYGYTF
>TRBV19|TRBJ1-4|-|-
TGTGCCAGTTCTCTGGACACAAATGAAAAACTGTTTTTT
CASSLDTNEKLFF